A single T cell receptor beta chain is shown here with its context. This sample was taken from a study of blood T cell repertoires in COVID-19. Study context: From the United States, Italy and Spain came samples of acute and convalescent COVID-19. T cells, B-cell-depleted T cells, or PBMCs provided the cDNA or gDNA that served as material.

Per the authors' pipeline: Amplification of reference gene primers was used by the study to estimate nucleated cell counts. TCRdb keeps only in-frame clones here, not all; method: immunoSEQ multiplex PCR. V, J and clone size derive from that table, while D and trimming were established from the DNA sequence. The table lists 97,000 or so clones, approximately 91% of them singletons. The CDR3 runs 11 residues. CDR1 is SGHDT and CDR2 is YYEEEE in the germline V gene. The germline V and J ends were trimmed by 3 bases and 9 bases, with 7 bases remaining between them. This clonotype originated in a man between 18 and 35 years old with acute or convalescent COVID-19. Sequenced material: peripheral blood. The rearrangement joins TRBV5-6 to TRBJ2-1, with D unresolved. The CDR3 loop reads CASSYSFEQFF. CDR3 coding DNA: TGTGCCAGCAGCTATTCATTTGAGCAGTTCTTC.